Below are 27 T cell receptor beta chains sequenced from a single sample in a study of T cell repertoires in cytomegalovirus infection. TCRdb recomputed calls from the reads with MiXCR, one row per CDR3 protein. The table has 400,000 or so distinct CDR3 sequences, approximately 32% seen once; the top ten hold 12% to 15%. Sequenced material: PBMCs. The receptors come from a human donor in good health (CMV status not recorded). Some clones in this sample may be carry-over from other donors' samples.

The sample holds a few counts of this clonotype. V usage is TRBV14 and J usage is TRBJ2-2; no clear D gene. The V gene lost 2 bases and the J gene lost 8 bases, with 12 bases spanning the gap. Germline CDR1 reads SGHDN; CDR2 reads FVKESK. The CDR3 covers 14 residues. The DNA for the CDR3 is TGTGCCAGCAGCCAATGGCGAACTGGTGGGGAGCTGTTTTTT. Translating gives CASSQWRTGGELFF.

This chain uses TRBV7-9 with TRBJ2-7; 7 nucleotides match TRBD1. Germline V CDR1 and CDR2: SEHNR, FQNEAQ (reference sequence). J lost 0 bases, V lost 1 base, and 3 bases had no gene match. The CDR3 runs to 15 residues. CDR3 DNA sequence: TGTGCCAGCAGCTTAGACAGGGACAGCTCCTACGAGCAGTACTTC. Translation gives CASSLDRDSSYEQYF.

This chain uses TRBV5-4 with TRBJ2-5; 11 bases align to TRBD2. The V segment lost 2 bases and the J segment 8 bases; nucleotides outside the gene matches: 5. Germline V gene data show CDR1 as SGHNT and CDR2 as YYREEE (reference sequence). CDR3 size: 14 residues. The CDR3 DNA reads TGTGCCAGCAGCTTCACTAGCGGGGGTCTTACCCAGTACTTC. It encodes CASSFTSGGLTQYF.

V gene TRBV20-1 combines with J gene TRBJ1-1; D is possibly TRBD1 (6 bases). The CDR3 sequence is 14 residues long. Trimming pared 0 bases from V and 1 base from J, leaving 9 bases between. In germline, CDR1 is DFQATT, CDR2 SNEGSKA (reference sequence). DNA of the CDR3: TGCAGTGCTAGAGATCCGACAGGGAACACTGAAGCTTTCTTT. The encoded protein is CSARDPTGNTEAFF.

With respect to this clonotype: A junction end diverges from the germline sequence, so it may reflect a read error. The chain carries TRBV7-9 and TRBJ1-2, with 8 bases that match TRBD1. Germline assignment: CDR1 SEHNR and CDR2 FQNEAQ (reference sequence). The CDR3 is made up of 17 amino acids. CDR3 sequence reads: CARSLAARAGGIYGYTF. In DNA, the CDR3 is TGTGCCCGCAGCTTAGCGGCAAGGGCAGGGGGCATCTATGGCTACACTTTC.

This chain joins TRBV28 and TRBJ1-5; tentative D call: TRBD1 (5 bases). V lost 6 bases to trimming and J lost 4 bases, with 22 bases between them. This CDR3 has 17 residues. Germline V CDR1 and CDR2: MDHEN, SYDVKM. The CDR3 DNA follows: TGTGCCAGCAGACCTTCCGGTGGGGGAGTATGGAATCAGCCCCAGCATTTT. Its translation: CASRPSGGGVWNQPQHF.

About this clonotype: A read error may account for a junction end that differs from germline. This rearrangement joins TRBV7-2 to TRBJ1-1; D not certain. Germline V CDR1 and CDR2: SGHTA, FQGNSA. The CDR3 is 13 amino acids. CDR3 sequence: CASSLRDPAEAYF. DNA for the CDR3: TGTGCCAGCAGCTTGCGGGATCCGGCTGAAGCGTACTTT.

The chain couples TRBV20-1 to TRBJ2-1, with D possibly matching TRBD1 (6 bases). Trimming took 5 bases from V and 6 from J, leaving 8 bases between them. Germline CDR1 reads DFQATT; CDR2 reads SNEGSKA (reference sequence). The CDR3 is made up of 11 amino acids. The CDR3: CSARQVNEQFF. CDR3 in DNA: TGCAGTGCTCGACAGGTCAATGAGCAGTTCTTC.

The chain recombines TRBV6-6 with TRBJ1-5; 8 bases align to TRBD1. Germline V gene data show CDR1 as MNHNY and CDR2 as SVGAGI (reference sequence). The V and J ends lost 2 bases and 3 bases, in that order; junction bases with no gene match: 3. This CDR3 is 15 amino acids long. This CDR3 is CASSYDRGYNQPQHF. In DNA form, the CDR3 reads TGTGCCAGCAGTTACGACAGGGGCTACAATCAGCCCCAGCATTTT.

The table lists this clonotype with a few counts. The J gene is TRBJ2-2, the V gene TRBV7-6; 7 bases line up with TRBD1. Germline-derived CDR1 and CDR2 are SGHVS and FNYEAQ. CDR3 length: 16 residues. V lost 5 bases and J lost 0; bases outside the gene matches: 6. The CDR3 bases are TGTGCCAGCAGCGGGACAGCGGAATCGAACACCGGGGAGCTGTTTTTT. Translated, it gives CASSGTAESNTGELFF.

J is TRBJ1-6 and V is TRBV20-1; tentatively, D is TRBD1 (6 bases). Trimming removed 3 bases from V and 4 bases from J, with 19 bases in between. This CDR3 region has 17 residues. CDR1 and CDR2 from the germline V gene are DFQATT and SNEGSKA (reference sequence). The CDR3, as DNA: TGCAGTGCTAGTCCACCCTCGGGAGGACAGTATAATTCACCCCTCCACTTT. It is translated as CSASPPSGGQYNSPLHF.

The genes are TRBV18 and TRBJ2-5; D not resolved. From germline, CDR1 is KGHSH and CDR2 LQKENI. The V gene lost 3 bases and the J gene lost 0 bases, with 29 bases spanning the gap. This CDR3 region has 21 residues. The chain's CDR3 is CASSPQDARETTRTNQETQYF. The CDR3 DNA reads as TGTGCCAGCTCACCCCAGGACGCCCGAGAAACAACGCGAACAAACCAAGAGACCCAGTACTTC.

This clonotype was observed at least ten times. The J gene is TRBJ2-1, the V gene TRBV7-9; no reliable D call. Germline V gene data show CDR1 as SEHNR and CDR2 as FQNEAQ (reference sequence). V was shortened by 7 bases and J by 0 bases, with 19 bases between the two germline ends. The CDR3 covers 17 residues. DNA of the CDR3: TGTGCCAGCATCATTTCTAATGTACAGAGCTCCTACAATGAGCAGTTCTTC. This encodes CASIISNVQSSYNEQFF.

The chain carries TRBV12-3 or TRBV12-4 and TRBJ2-5; 11 bases are shared with TRBD1. The trim removed 6 bases at V and 5 bases at J, leaving 5 bases unmatched. CDR3 length equals 14 residues. The CDR3 DNA reads TGTGCCAGCAGACTGGACAGGGGGCACGAGACCCAGTACTTC. Its translation is CASRLDRGHETQYF.

The chain is built from TRBV5-4 and TRBJ2-5, with no clear D. V lost 3 bases and J 5 bases, leaving 11 bases between the germline ends. This CDR3 spans 13 amino acids. CDR1 is SGHNT, CDR2 YYREEE, per germline (reference sequence). The CDR3 nucleotides read TGTGCCAGCAGCTCCCCTCCGGGCGAGACCCAGTACTTC. It yields the protein CASSSPPGETQYF.

CDR3 coding DNA: TGTGCCAGCAGTCGCAGGGGGGCTAGAGGTAGTGGTGAGCAGTTCTTC. It encodes CASSRRGARGSGEQFF. The chain uses TRBV12-3 or TRBV12-4 and TRBJ2-1; weak D call: TRBD1 (7 bases). The ends were cut back, 5 bases at V and 9 bases at J, with 23 bases in the middle. The CDR3 has 16 amino acids.

The chain links TRBV12-3 or TRBV12-4 to TRBJ1-1, with D possibly matching TRBD1 (5 bases). Trimming took 3 bases from V and 6 from J, leaving 14 bases between them. The CDR3 sequence is 14 residues long. CDR3 region: CASSFSRPGAEAFF. CDR3 nucleotide sequence: TGTGCCAGCAGTTTCAGCAGGCCGGGGGCTGAAGCTTTCTTT.

Only a few counts were recorded for this clonotype. The chain uses TRBV24-1 and TRBJ1-1, with D uncertain. The CDR3 runs 11 residues. CDR1 and CDR2 (germline): KGHDR, SFDVKD. V was pared by 7 bases and J by 2 bases, with 4 bases between. As DNA, the CDR3 is TGTGCCACCAGGGACAACACTGAAGCTTTCTTT. Protein product: CATRDNTEAFF.

This chain links TRBV15 with TRBJ1-1; D is unclear. The CDR3 covers 12 residues. Trimming shortened V by 5 bases and J by 6 bases, and 10 bases separated the two germline ends. Per germline, CDR1 LNHNV and CDR2 YYDKDF (reference sequence). The CDR3, as DNA: TGTGCCACCAGCCGGGTGGGGTCTGAAGCTTTCTTT. It encodes CATSRVGSEAFF.

V usage is TRBV7-8 and J usage is TRBJ2-1; 15 bases map to TRBD2. CDR3 length: 17 residues. Germline lookup yields CDR1 SGHVS and CDR2 FQNEAQ. After removal of 4 bases from V and 7 bases from J, the junction contained 8 bases not matched to a gene. The CDR3 spells CASSSGLAGGQGNEQFF. For the CDR3, the DNA is TGTGCCAGCAGCTCAGGACTAGCGGGGGGGCAGGGGAATGAGCAGTTCTTC.

The CDR3 sequence is CASSAQGGTEAFF. CDR3 sequence (DNA): TGTGCCAGCAGTGCACAGGGAGGGACTGAAGCTTTCTTT. V and J are TRBV2 and TRBJ1-1; TRBD1 might be the D (6 bases). CDR1 SNHLY and CDR2 FYNNEI come from the germline V gene. Deletions cut 4 bases from V and 5 bases from J, with 11 bases between. This CDR3 has 13 amino acids.

This clonotype was counted a few times. The J gene is TRBJ1-1, the V gene TRBV20-1; the match to TRBD1 covers 8 bases. CDR1 and CDR2 (germline): DFQATT, SNEGSKA (reference sequence). The CDR3 covers 14 residues. V lost 6 bases to trimming and J lost 6 bases; unmatched junction nucleotides: 12. The CDR3, as DNA: TGCAGTGCCAGGGGGCAGGGAGGTTTCGCTGAAGCTTTCTTT. This codes for CSARGQGGFAEAFF.

The chain has TRBV7-2 and TRBJ2-2, with 7 positions matching TRBD1. Germline V gene data show CDR1 as SGHTA and CDR2 as FQGNSA. The CDR3 extends over 16 amino acids. The ends lost 2 bases at V and 7 bases at J; junction bases unmatched: 10. The CDR3 bases are TGTGCCAGCAGCTTAAACCAACGTAGGGGGCACGGGGAGCTGTTTTTT. This encodes CASSLNQRRGHGELFF. Supplemented by reference TRBV7-2 and TRBJ2-2, the full variable domain reads GAGVSQSPSNKVTEKGKDVELRCDPISGHTALYWYRQSLGQGLEFLIYFQGNSAPDKSGLPSDRFSAERTGGSVSTLTIQRTQQEDSAVYLCASSLNQRRGHGELFFGEGSRLTVL.

As for this clonotype: A single base separates this from a much larger clone, so it may be a read error. The rearrangement links TRBV7-2 to TRBJ1-3; tentatively, D is TRBD1 (5 bases). CDR1 is SGHTA and CDR2 is FQGNSA in the germline V gene. The CDR3 extends over 15 amino acids. CDR3 sequence: CASSSRDFLGSTIYF. The DNA for the CDR3 is TGTGCCAGCAGCTCCCGGGACTTCCTAGGAAGCACCATATATTTT.

The chain uses TRBV10-3 and TRBJ1-1, with TRBD1 identical over 9 bases. In germline, CDR1 is ENHRY, CDR2 SYGVKD. This CDR3 comprises 15 residues. The junction had 4 bases not matched to a gene; V was cut back by 4 bases and J by 1 base. The CDR3 loop reads CAISADRGTNTEAFF. Here the CDR3 DNA reads TGTGCCATCAGTGCGGACAGGGGAACGAACACTGAAGCTTTCTTT.

This clonotype was seen only a few times. The chain combines TRBV6-8 with TRBJ2-3, with 7 bases fitting TRBD1. The CDR3 sequence is 16 residues long. V shed 2 bases and J 2 bases; nucleotides not matched to a gene: 7. CDR1 and CDR2 from the germline V gene are MNHGY and SAAAGT. In DNA, the CDR3 is TGTGCCAGCAGTTACAGAAAAACAGGGGCCACAGATACGCAGTATTTT. Its translation is CASSYRKTGATDTQYF.

This clonotype was found many times. The chain recombines TRBV10-3 with TRBJ2-7, with TRBD2 identical over 7 bases. The germline gives CDR1 ENHRY, CDR2 SYGVKD. V shed 3 bases, J shed 5 bases, and the junction held 7 bases outside the gene matches. CDR3 length: 14 amino acids. The CDR3 nucleotides are TGTGCCATCAGTGATTGGGAGGGTGGGCACGAGCAGTACTTC. Encoded protein: CAISDWEGGHEQYF.